These T cell receptor beta chains were read from a single sample in a study of blood T cell repertoires in COVID-19. TCRdb's copy holds only in-frame clones and misses some; the assay was immunoSEQ multiplex PCR. Here the sample spans roughly 190,000 clones, 87% being singletons. The sample taken for sequencing was peripheral blood. The receptor source for this set is a man in his sixties with active or convalescent COVID-19. Both conserved end residues are part of each CDR3. A D gene is named only where the DNA matches it firmly. Clone size appears in some rows only: once, few, many, or a class for an expanded clone.

TRBD1,NA,TRBJ1-5,TRBV6-5,TGTGCCAGCAGTTTCCGACCACAGGGGGCTGAGCAGCCCCAGCATTTT,CASSFRPQGAEQPQHF
NA,once,TRBJ2-3,TRBV5-1,TGCGCCAGCAGCTTGGCTGGCCCAGGCACAGATACGCAGTATTTT,CASSLAGPGTDTQYF
TRBD1,NA,TRBJ2-1,TRBV6-1,TGTGCCAGCAGTGACCGGGACAGGTCCTACAATGAGCAGTTCTTC,CASSDRDRSYNEQFF
NA,NA,TRBJ1-1,TRBV2,TGTGCCAGCAGTGCTGCCGACTTGGTCGCTTTCTTT,CASSAADLVAFF
TRBD1,NA,TRBJ1-2,TRBV3-1/TRBV3-2,TGTGCCACTGGGGGACAGGGTCCCTATGGCTACACCTTC,CATGGQGPYGYTF
NA,NA,TRBJ1-5,TRBV21-1,TGTGCCACCATCAACAGGGAGGGCCAGCCCCAGCATTTT,CATINREGQPQHF
TRBD2,NA,TRBJ2-2,TRBV5-4,TGTGCCAGCAGCTTGAGTTTACTAGCGGGTGGGACGAACACCGGGGAGCTGTTTTTT,CASSLSLLAGGTNTGELFF
NA,NA,TRBJ1-2,TRBV20-1,TGCAGTGCGCCGACGGGGGGCTACACCTTC,CSAPTGGYTF
NA,NA,TRBJ2-3,TRBV4-2,TGTGCCAGCAGCCAAGATCTTCGAGGCGATACGCAGTATTTT,CASSQDLRGDTQYF
NA,NA,TRBJ2-5,TRBV14,TGTGCCAGCAGCCCGCCGGGACACCATGGGGGGGATACCCAGTACTTC,CASSPPGHHGGDTQYF
TRBD1,NA,TRBJ2-5,TRBV5-1,TGCGCCAGCAGCTTCGGACAGGGAGAGACCCAGTACTTC,CASSFGQGETQYF
TRBD2,NA,TRBJ2-2,TRBV29-1,TGCAGCGTGGCCGGGACTAGCCCTTCCACCGGGGAGCTGTTTTTT,CSVAGTSPSTGELFF
TRBD1,NA,TRBJ1-3,TRBV19,TGTGCCAGTAGTAGCACAGGGACAGGTGGAAACACCATATATTTT,CASSSTGTGGNTIYF
TRBD2,NA,TRBJ2-5,TRBV10-2,TGCGCCAGCAGTTTAGCGGGGGGGCCCCAGTACTTC,CASSLAGGPQYF
NA,NA,TRBJ1-2,TRBV27,TGTGCCAGCAGAGAGTTGGGGGGGCTCCGTTATGGCTACACCTTC,CASRELGGLRYGYTF
NA,NA,TRBJ2-7,TRBV5-3,TGTGCCAGAAGCTTAGTCTGGGCTTGGGAGCAGTACTTC,CARSLVWAWEQYF
NA,NA,TRBJ1-4,TRBV28,TGTGCCAGCAGTTCAGGACAGAGTACTAATGAAAAACTGTTTTTT,CASSSGQSTNEKLFF
TRBD1,once,TRBJ1-5,TRBV19,TGTGCCAGTAGTTGGGACAGTAGGATCAATCAGCCCCAGCATTTT,CASSWDSRINQPQHF
TRBD1,NA,TRBJ2-5,TRBV18,TGTGCCAGCTCACCTCCGACAGGGGCCCAAGAAGAGACCCAGTACTTC,CASSPPTGAQEETQYF
NA,once,TRBJ1-3,TRBV19,TGTGCCAGTACGGGCGGGTCCTCTGGAAACACCATATATTTT,CASTGGSSGNTIYF